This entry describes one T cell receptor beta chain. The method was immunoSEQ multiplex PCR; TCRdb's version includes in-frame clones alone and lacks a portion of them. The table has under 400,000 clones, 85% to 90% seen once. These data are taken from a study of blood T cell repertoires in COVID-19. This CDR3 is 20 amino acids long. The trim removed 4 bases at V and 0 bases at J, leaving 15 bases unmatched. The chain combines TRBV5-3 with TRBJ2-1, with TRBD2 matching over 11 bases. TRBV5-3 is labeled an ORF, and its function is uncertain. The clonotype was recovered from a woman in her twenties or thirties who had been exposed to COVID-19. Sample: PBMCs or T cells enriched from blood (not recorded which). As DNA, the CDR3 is TGTGCCAGAAGCCTGAGAGGACTAGCGGGTCCCCATAGCTCCTACAATGAGCAGTTCTTC. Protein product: CARSLRGLAGPHSSYNEQFF.